This T cell receptor (beta chain) is drawn from a study of blood T cell repertoires in COVID-19. Overall study: The cDNA or gDNA used as material had been derived from T cells, B-cell-depleted T cells, or PBMCs.

Trimming cost V 5 bases and J 6 bases; bases outside gene matches: 8. Germline values: CDR1 LNHDA, CDR2 SQIVND (reference sequence). This CDR3 spans 14 amino acids. The authors' processing: Amplification of reference gene primers was used by the study to estimate nucleated cell counts. Assay used: immunoSEQ multiplex PCR; TCRdb lists only in-frame clones, some missing. Clone size and V and J calls were adopted from that table, with D and trimming inferred from the DNA. In the table there are about 80,000 clones, roughly 85% of which are singletons. Seattle's enrolled individuals joined amid active infection and were then monitored longitudinally.

Input material: peripheral blood. The chain joins TRBV19 to TRBJ1-1, with TRBD1 matching 8 bases. The source of this sequence is a man in his fifties with COVID-19, enrolled during active disease. CDR3 in DNA: TGTGCCAGTAGTCCCTCTCAGGGGGCGGCTGAAGCTTTCTTT. It specifies CASSPSQGAAEAFF.